This T cell receptor (beta chain) originates from a study of blood T cell repertoires in COVID-19 (dated by TCRdb to the early 2020s). Looking at the study overall: The collaborator samples originated in the United States, Italy and Spain and spanned the acute and convalescent phases of COVID-19. The material from the prospective study consisted of cDNA or gDNA derived from T cells, B-cell-depleted T cells, or PBMCs. Deeply sampled blood TCRbeta repertoires from subjects exposed to, actively infected with, or recovered from COVID-19 were included in the dataset. The repertoires were released in a freely available public database intended as a resource for research on the immune response to SARS-CoV-2. The samples were drawn from two sources: the first 160 participants of the ongoing ImmuneRACE study, and 1,000 to 1,500 subjects contributed by 6 global collaborators. A de-identified subject ID, COVID-19 status, age in years and sex were almost always included in the sample metadata. Where available, HLA class I and class II types were taken from metadata supplied by the sample provider and were not determined by assay-based typing.

The cysteine opens and the phenylalanine closes a CDR3 of 15 amino acids. Only CDR3 DNA is held: 45 bases, read in frame from base 1. From the germline V gene (reference sequence), CDR1 is MNHEY and CDR2 is SMNVEV. Here V drops 2 bases and J drops 5 bases, and the junction holds 4 bases not matched to any gene. On this clone: It has no known antigen specificity. Base qualities were left out, and no much larger clone turns up one base away.

Enrolling through a virtual design, the prospective study's participants ranged in age from roughly 18 to 89 years and lived across more than 20 United States geographic areas. Cohort assignment in the prospective study relied on participant-reported clinical history from a screening survey and a study questionnaire. A participant counted as exposed if, within 2 weeks of entering the study, that participant had been in contact with someone who had a PCR-confirmed or clinician-diagnosed COVID-19 case. Mobile phlebotomists in the prospective study collected whole blood, serum and a nasopharyngeal or oropharyngeal swab from every participant. Prospective study participants could optionally give additional blood draws and questionnaires over a 2-month period. Before DNA extraction, blood samples from the prospective study were shipped at room temperature or frozen. TCRbeta CDR3 regions were amplified from genomic DNA using the immunoSEQ Assay, a bias-controlled multiplex PCR. The authors' analysis ran thus. Within the assay, amplification of reference gene primers was used to estimate how many nucleated cells each sample contained. To quantify the absolute abundance of each unique TCRbeta CDR3 rearrangement, sequence reads were collapsed and filtered. Productive Simpson clonality was computed per sample as the square root of Simpson's diversity index over productive rearrangements. TCRdb obtained this table from immuneACCESS and retained in-frame rearrangements with V and J assigned. These tables miss some clones; where compared with another copy, unresolved V genes account for less than half of the shortfall, and the remainder is unexplained. Clonal size and the V and J genes are those of that table, whereas D and trimming came from the DNA. This sample has about 140,000 clones in its table, and approximately 88% of those were observed once. The ten largest make up around 5.1% of the sample.

Study-wide conclusions, independent of this receptor: The amount of clinical and demographic metadata varied by source and participant and was provided uncurated.

The V and J segments used are TRBV27 and TRBJ1-1, and 11 junction bases match TRBD1. The sample was PBMCs or T cells enriched from blood (not recorded which). This TCR was recovered from a man in his 70s who had been exposed to COVID-19. The DNA is as follows: TGTGCCAGCAGTTTAGGGACAGGGGGAGCGACTGAAGCTTTCTTT. Its amino acids are CASSLGTGGATEAFF.